Here is one T cell receptor beta chain with its context. Its specificity is not known. The protocol was immunoSEQ multiplex PCR, while the TCRdb copy is restricted to in-frame clones and leaves out a portion. The data show 130,000 to 150,000 clones, less than 95% seen once. This sample is part of a study of T cell responses to AZD1222 COVID-19 vaccine. Whole-study context: It was second doses at about 4 or about 12 weeks that were pooled.

Points from the study as a whole: Just five or six AZD1222 recipients were seropositive at baseline. Samples come after the peak T cell response, not at day 14. Clonal diversity was possibly underestimated; the donors were predominantly white British and more often female.

Germline loops: CDR1 ENHRY, CDR2 SYGVKD. V shed 2 bases and J shed 1 base, with 9 bases lying between them. The length of the CDR3 is 14 residues. This clonotype originated in an adult in good health. This specimen was peripheral blood, taken on day 0 of AZD1222 vaccination. V and J are TRBV10-3 and TRBJ2-7, with D tentatively TRBD2 (5 bases). CDR3 nucleotides: TGTGCCATCAGTGAGGGGCGGGCGTCCTACGAGCAGTACTTC. This translates into CAISEGRASYEQYF.